The T cell receptor (beta chain) under discussion was sequenced for a study of human T cells and chemical hapten exposure. TCRdb fed the RACE reads into MiXCR, producing one record per CDR3 protein. The sample includes just over 350,000 distinct CDR3 sequences, 6% to 7% seen only once; the top ten take 5% to 6%. The V gene lost 9 bases and the J gene lost 3 bases, with 14 bases spanning the gap. Germline V gene data show CDR1 as MNHEY and CDR2 as SVGAGI. There are 13 residues in the CDR3. Time point: patch test 2, 6 weeks after DPC sensitization. Treatment given: therapeutic diphenylcyclopropenone sensitization with weekly scalp DPC. This clonotype has ten or more counts.

The chain couples TRBV6-5 to TRBJ1-2; the D is unclear. This clonotype was sampled from a woman aged 18-29 years with alopecia areata. Some clones in this sample may be carry-over from other donors' samples. The sequences come from whole blood, collected in connection with sensitization to the hapten diphenylcyclopropenone (DPC). CDR3 amino acids: CASHLLVDYGYTF. The CDR3 region has the DNA TGTGCCAGTCACCTACTAGTAGACTATGGCTACACCTTC.